Following are 20 T cell receptor beta chains from one sample sequenced in a study of CD8 T cells in Susac syndrome. The authors reverse transcribed roughly 0.5 to 1 ug RNA with random hexamers. TCRdb reanalysed the immunoSEQ multiplex PCR reads using MiXCR and keeps one entry per CDR3 protein. This sample has approximately 100,000 distinct CDR3 sequences, with roughly 92% found just once. The sample taken for sequencing was CD8+ T cells from PBMCs. These receptors were taken from a human donor in good health.

The gene calls are TRBV18 and TRBJ1-5; possibly TRBD1 for D (5 bases). Germline V gene data show CDR1 as KGHSH and CDR2 as LQKENI. Deletions cut 0 bases from V and 9 bases from J, with 6 bases between. The CDR3 has 12 amino acids. Here the CDR3 DNA reads TGTGCCAGCTCACCACCGGGGGGGCCCCAGCATTTT. Translated, it gives CASSPPGGPQHF.

The rearrangement joins TRBV6-2 or TRBV6-3 to TRBJ2-2; no clear D. Germline V gene sequence: CDR1 MNHEY, CDR2 SVGEGT. This CDR3 has 15 amino acids. The ends were cut back, 4 bases at V and 0 bases at J, with 9 bases in the middle. The CDR3 DNA sequence: TGTGCCAGCAGTTCATGGGCCGCGAACACCGGGGAGCTGTTTTTT. The encoded protein is CASSSWAANTGELFF.

The rearrangement uses TRBV4-3 and TRBJ2-6, with D perhaps TRBD1 (6 bases). CDR1 LGHNA and CDR2 YSLEER come from the germline V gene. V was shortened by 4 bases and J by 0 bases, with 16 bases between the two germline ends. This CDR3 has 18 residues. The CDR3 coding sequence is TGCGCCAGCAGCCCTACGACAGGTTTGAGCTCTGGGGCCAACGTCCTGACTTTC. Encoded protein: CASSPTTGLSSGANVLTF.

V and J are TRBV4-3 and TRBJ2-1; 8 nucleotides match TRBD2. The length of the CDR3 is 15 residues. CDR1 is LGHNA, CDR2 YSLEER, per germline. Unmatched junction bases numbered 9, after V lost 4 bases and J lost 7 bases. CDR3 amino acids: CASSPGAGAGNEQFF. CDR3 bases: TGCGCCAGCAGCCCAGGAGCGGGAGCGGGGAATGAGCAGTTCTTC.

This clonotype was detected once. The chain joins TRBV13 to TRBJ1-1; weak D call: TRBD1 (6 bases). The CDR3 covers 16 residues. CDR1 and CDR2 from the germline V gene are PRHDT and FYEKMQ (reference sequence). Trimming removed 0 bases at V and 3 bases at J, with 14 bases between. CDR3 residues: CASSLGMDSSYTEAFF. The CDR3 bases are TGTGCCAGCAGCTTAGGAATGGACAGTTCGTACACTGAAGCTTTCTTT.

V is TRBV6-1 and J is TRBJ1-1; TRBD1 matches 7 bases. The CDR3 has 13 amino acids. Trimming took 3 bases from V and 7 from J; bases not matched to a gene: 5. Germline CDR1 MNHNS, CDR2 SASEGT. CDR3 protein: CASSEGTADEAFF. As DNA, the CDR3 is TGTGCCAGCAGTGAGGGGACAGCTGATGAAGCTTTCTTT.

V gene TRBV4-3 combines with J gene TRBJ2-7; the D gene is possibly TRBD1 (5 bases). CDR1 LGHNA and CDR2 YSLEER come from the germline V gene. V was clipped by 0 bases and J by 0 bases, with 12 bases between them. The CDR3 loop spans 16 amino acids. CDR3 amino acids: CASSQDVPGPSYEQYF. The DNA of the CDR3 is TGCGCCAGCAGCCAAGATGTCCCAGGGCCCTCCTACGAGCAGTACTTC.

CDR3 residues: CASSLADSPQGQYF. The DNA of the CDR3 is TGCGCCAGCAGCTTGGCCGACAGTCCCCAGGGGCAGTACTTC. J is TRBJ2-7 and V is TRBV5-1; D is perhaps TRBD1 (5 bases). Trimming took off 0 bases at V and 9 bases at J, with 16 bases between the two ends. CDR3 length equals 14 residues. Per the germline V gene, CDR1 is SGHRS and CDR2 is YFSETQ.

This clonotype was found once. This chain uses TRBV5-6 with TRBJ2-3; 7 nucleotides match TRBD2. This CDR3 contains 19 residues. V gave up 1 base and J gave up 0 bases; unmatched junction bases: 14. Germline V gives CDR1 SGHDT, CDR2 YYEEEE. CDR3 bases: TGTGCCAGCAGCTTGTCCCTTGGCGGGAGCAAGGGAAGCACAGATACGCAGTATTTT. The encoded protein is CASSLSLGGSKGSTDTQYF.

This chain uses TRBV20-1 with TRBJ2-3; 10 nucleotides align to TRBD2. V lost 6 bases and J lost 6; bases outside the gene matches: 15. Germline V gene sequence: CDR1 DFQATT, CDR2 SNEGSKA (reference sequence). The CDR3 is 16 amino acids. The CDR3 loop reads CSARTVLAGEVDTQYF. In nucleotides, the CDR3 is TGCAGTGCCAGGACCGTTCTAGCGGGAGAGGTGGATACGCAGTATTTT.

The chain combines TRBV7-9 with TRBJ1-4; D is perhaps TRBD1 (6 bases). The germline V gene has CDR1 SEHNR and CDR2 FQNEAQ (reference sequence). This CDR3 spans 15 amino acids. V dropped 0 bases and J dropped 7 bases, with 12 bases sitting between them. CDR3 amino acids: CASSLASRGGEKLFF. The CDR3 nucleotides read TGTGCCAGCAGCTTAGCTTCGAGAGGGGGTGAAAAACTGTTTTTT.

This chain uses TRBV27 with TRBJ2-7; D may match TRBD1 or TRBD2 (5 bases each). The V end lost 4 bases, the J end lost 3 bases, and 16 bases lay between the germline ends. Germline V gives CDR1 MNHEY, CDR2 SMNVEV (reference sequence). The length of the CDR3 is 15 residues. The CDR3 reads CASSSTVSGGYEQYF. The CDR3, as DNA: TGTGCCAGCAGTTCGACGGTATCTGGGGGCTACGAGCAGTACTTC.

The chain's CDR3 is CASSPNPPGQNYEQYF. For the CDR3, the DNA is TGTGCCAGTAGCCCAAACCCTCCGGGGCAGAACTACGAGCAGTACTTC. The V call is TRBV19, the J call TRBJ2-7; D tentatively reads TRBD1 or TRBD2 (5 bases each). The CDR3 consists of 16 residues. The germline CDR1 and CDR2 sequences are LNHDA and SQIVND (reference sequence). V lost 6 bases, J lost 3 bases, and 21 bases lay in between.

V is TRBV6-2 or TRBV6-3 and J is TRBJ1-1; no reliable D call. The CDR3 length is 13 residues. Germline loops: CDR1 MNHEY, CDR2 SVGEGT. V lost 5 bases and J lost 0, with 7 bases in between. The CDR3 DNA reads as TGTGCCAGCAGTGGTAATCTGAACACTGAAGCTTTCTTT. Amino acids: CASSGNLNTEAFF.

The rearrangement joins TRBV19 to TRBJ1-3, with D uncertain. Per the germline V gene, CDR1 is LNHDA and CDR2 is SQIVND (reference sequence). The CDR3 extends over 15 amino acids. The V end was cut by 6 bases, the J end by 0 bases, with 12 bases between. Here the CDR3 DNA reads TGTGCCAGTAGCCCAGGAGGTGTCTCTGGAAACACCATATATTTT. Residues: CASSPGGVSGNTIYF. Together with reference TRBV19 and TRBJ1-3, the CDR3 gives the full variable domain: DGGITQSPKYLFRKEGQNVTLSCEQNLNHDAMYWYRQDPGQGLRLIYYSQIVNDFQKGDIAEGYSVSREKKESFPLTVTSAQKNPTAFYLCASSPGGVSGNTIYFGEGSWLTVV.

The J gene is TRBJ2-1, the V gene TRBV20-1; 7 bases line up with TRBD1. CDR1 is DFQATT and CDR2 is SNEGSKA in the germline V gene (reference sequence). V trimming: 2 bases; J trimming: 0 bases; junction bases outside the gene matches: 4. The CDR3 has 15 residues. Here the CDR3 reads CSARSRTGSYNEQFF. In DNA form, the CDR3 reads TGCAGTGCTAGATCGCGGACAGGCTCCTACAATGAGCAGTTCTTC.

This chain connects TRBV7-2 to TRBJ2-7; 12 bases align to TRBD2. Germline V gene sequence: CDR1 SGHTA, CDR2 FQGNSA. J was trimmed by 6 bases and V by 5 bases; bases with no gene match: 8. The CDR3 spans 15 residues. CDR3 nucleotides: TGTGCCAGCAGCCCCCGGCTAGCGGGGGGGCGCGAGCAGTACTTC. Its translation: CASSPRLAGGREQYF.

The chain joins TRBV12-3 or TRBV12-4 to TRBJ2-3, with D perhaps being TRBD1 or TRBD2 (6 bases each). With 5 bases removed from V and 4 bases from J, the gap between germline ends came to 16 bases. There are 15 residues in the CDR3. The CDR3 sequence: CASSLGGQPADTQYF. The CDR3 DNA reads as TGTGCCAGCAGTCTAGGGGGGCAACCGGCAGATACGCAGTATTTT.

The J gene is TRBJ2-2, the V gene TRBV29-1; D is perhaps TRBD1 (5 bases). The CDR3 contains 13 residues. Trimming pared 7 bases from V and 2 bases from J, leaving 11 bases between. CDR1 and CDR2 from the germline V gene are SQVTM and ANQGSEA. CDR3 in DNA: TGCAGCGGGAAGGACATTAACACCGGGGAGCTGTTTTTT. Translation gives CSGKDINTGELFF.

The chain combines TRBV5-6 with TRBJ1-2; 9 bases are shared with TRBD1. The germline gives CDR1 SGHDT, CDR2 YYEEEE. The ends lost 2 bases at V and 6 bases at J; junction bases unmatched: 5. This CDR3 region has 14 residues. For the CDR3, the DNA is TGTGCCAGCAGCTTCGGGACAGGGCTGCATGGCTACACCTTC. This encodes CASSFGTGLHGYTF.